Listed below are T cell receptor beta chains from one sample, sequenced in a study of cytomegalovirus exposure and HLA in healthy donors. Sequenced by immunoSEQ multiplex PCR; TCRdb stores in-frame clones only, minus some. The data contain 80,000 to 130,000 clones, about 75% of them singletons. Material for sequencing was PBMCs. Every receptor here comes from a woman younger than 30 in good health and CMV-seropositive. Each CDR3 is given with its conserved first and last residue. Fields, in order: clone size, V gene, J gene, D gene, CDR3 protein, CDR3 DNA. D genes are given only for firm matches. Clone size is not always given. Where it is, it says once, few, many or a class for expanded clones.

>-|TRBV10-3|TRBJ1-2|-
CAISDTGRRGNYGYTF
TGTGCCATCAGTGATACAGGGAGAAGGGGGAACTATGGCTACACCTTC
>once|TRBV6-6|TRBJ1-2|TRBD1
CASSEGRGDYGYTF
TGTGCCAGCAGTGAGGGCAGGGGGGACTATGGCTACACCTTC
>-|TRBV6-1|TRBJ1-1|-
CASNYQQGVAEAFF
TGTGCCAGCAATTATCAACAGGGTGTCGCTGAAGCTTTCTTT
>-|TRBV30|TRBJ1-5|TRBD1
CAWRGRDRGNQPQHF
TGTGCCTGGAGGGGCCGGGACAGGGGCAATCAGCCCCAGCATTTT
>-|TRBV7-8|TRBJ2-1|TRBD2
CASSTRLAVYNEQFF
TGTGCCAGCAGCACACGACTAGCGGTCTACAATGAGCAGTTCTTC
>once|TRBV13|TRBJ2-1|-
CASSLGAGPIYNEQFF
TGTGCCAGCAGCTTAGGCGCGGGGCCCATCTACAATGAGCAGTTCTTC
>once|TRBV4-1|TRBJ2-1|-
CASSQEIEYNEQFF
TGCGCCAGCAGCCAAGAGATAGAGTACAATGAGCAGTTCTTC
>-|TRBV9|TRBJ2-7|TRBD2
CASSGGTIAGEEQYF
TGTGCCAGCAGCGGGGGGACGATAGCGGGAGAAGAGCAGTACTTC
>-|TRBV30|TRBJ1-5|TRBD1
CAWSRDRGGQPQHF
TGTGCCTGGAGTCGAGACAGGGGAGGTCAGCCCCAGCATTTT
>-|TRBV11-2|TRBJ2-3|TRBD1
CASSQTGGLADTQYF
TGTGCCAGCAGTCAAACAGGGGGCTTGGCAGATACGCAGTATTTT
>-|TRBV28|TRBJ1-1|-
CASSPLGQFEAFF
TGTGCCAGCAGTCCCCTCGGACAGTTTGAAGCTTTCTTT
>-|TRBV5-1|TRBJ2-5|-
CASSLAGIAQETQYF
TGCGCCAGCAGCTTGGCCGGGATAGCTCAAGAGACCCAGTACTTC
>-|TRBV5-1|TRBJ1-1|-
CASRWQGELNTEAFF
TGCGCCAGCAGATGGCAGGGCGAACTGAACACTGAAGCTTTCTTT
>-|TRBV15|TRBJ2-3|-
CATSRGLAGSWQDTQYF
TGTGCCACCAGCAGAGGGCTGGCCGGGAGTTGGCAAGATACGCAGTATTTT
>-|TRBV5-1|TRBJ2-5|-
CASSLQGGSQETQYF
TGCGCCAGCAGCCTGCAGGGCGGCTCCCAAGAGACCCAGTACTTC
>-|TRBV27|TRBJ2-7|TRBD2
CASSTEAPSGRTYEQYF
TGTGCCAGCAGTACTGAGGCCCCTAGCGGGAGGACCTACGAGCAGTACTTC
>few|TRBV10-1|TRBJ2-7|TRBD1
CASRPGGSYEQYF
TGCGCCAGCAGGCCAGGGGGCTCGTACGAGCAGTACTTC
>-|TRBV13|TRBJ2-5|-
CASSSPSGEQYF
TGTGCCAGCAGCTCGCCCTCGGGGGAGCAGTACTTC
>-|TRBV30|TRBJ1-5|-
CAWRPGTRVGPQHF
TGTGCCTGGAGACCCGGGACACGCGTAGGGCCCCAGCATTTT
>-|TRBV5-1|TRBJ2-5|TRBD2
CASSGTSGPETQYF
TGCGCCAGCTCCGGGACTAGCGGGCCAGAGACCCAGTACTTC
>few|TRBV10-3|TRBJ2-7|TRBD1
CAIRDRGGYEQYF
TGTGCCATCAGGGACAGGGGTGGCTACGAGCAGTACTTC
>-|TRBV5-4|TRBJ2-2|TRBD2
CASTYSGTTGELFF
TGTGCCAGCACCTATAGCGGGACTACCGGGGAGCTGTTTTTT
>-|TRBV27|TRBJ2-2|-
CASSSLTGLNTGELFF
TGTGCCAGCAGTTCACTGACTGGATTGAACACCGGGGAGCTGTTTTTT
>-|TRBV7-9|TRBJ1-1|-
CASSLNEGTEAFF
TGTGCCAGCAGCTTAAATGAGGGTACTGAAGCTTTCTTT
>-|TRBV28|TRBJ2-1|TRBD2
CASSLMVWSSGYNEQFF
TGTGCCAGCAGTTTGATGGTTTGGTCTAGCGGTTACAATGAGCAGTTCTTC
>-|TRBV6-6|TRBJ2-2|TRBD2
CASSPGGAGTGELFF
TGTGCCAGCAGTCCCGGGGGGGCCGGCACCGGGGAGCTGTTTTTT
>-|TRBV6-6|TRBJ1-3|TRBD1
CASSYPGQNGNTIYF
TGTGCCAGCAGTTACCCGGGACAGAATGGAAACACCATATATTTT
>-|TRBV19|TRBJ2-5|-
CASSTGPPETQYF
TGTGCCAGTAGTACAGGCCCCCCAGAGACCCAGTACTTC
>-|TRBV4-2|TRBJ1-5|TRBD1
CASSQEGTGNSNQPQHF
TGTGCCAGCAGCCAAGAAGGGACAGGGAATAGCAATCAGCCCCAGCATTTT
>-|TRBV7-2|TRBJ2-7|TRBD1
CASSSTGGKYEQYF
TGTGCCAGCAGCTCGACAGGGGGCAAGTACGAGCAGTACTTC
>-|TRBV28|TRBJ2-7|TRBD1
CASSLRPGGSYEQYF
TGTGCCAGCAGTTTAAGGCCAGGGGGTTCCTACGAGCAGTACTTC
>few|TRBV19|TRBJ2-7|-
CASSQSSYEQYF
TGTGCCAGTTCACAGAGCTCCTACGAGCAGTACTTC
>-|TRBV9|TRBJ2-5|TRBD2
CASSVEGGRSGETQYF
TGTGCCAGCAGCGTAGAGGGCGGGAGAAGCGGGGAGACCCAGTACTTC
>-|TRBV7-9|TRBJ1-1|TRBD1
CASRGQGGTEAFF
TGTGCCAGCAGAGGACAGGGGGGCACTGAAGCTTTCTTT
>-|TRBV30|TRBJ2-1|TRBD2
CAWSVAGSRTRNEQFF
TGTGCCTGGAGTGTAGCGGGGTCGAGAACCAGGAATGAGCAGTTCTTC
>-|TRBV6-6|TRBJ1-2|-
CASSYLAEANYGYTF
TGTGCCAGCAGTTACCTAGCGGAGGCCAACTATGGCTACACCTTC
>-|TRBV29-1|TRBJ1-1|-
CSVEDLEGVAEAFF
TGCAGCGTTGAAGATCTGGAGGGAGTAGCTGAAGCTTTCTTT
>-|TRBV30|TRBJ2-7|TRBD2
CAWSKWPTGLAGDGEQYF
TGTGCCTGGAGTAAATGGCCAACGGGACTAGCGGGAGATGGCGAGCAGTACTTC
>-|TRBV7-2|TRBJ2-5|TRBD2
CASSLAGLAGQETQYF
TGTGCCAGCAGCTTAGCGGGACTAGCGGGACAGGAGACCCAGTACTTC
>-|TRBV28|TRBJ1-2|-
CASSFLRRNYGYTF
TGTGCCAGCAGTTTCCTTCGCCGGAACTATGGCTACACCTTC
>-|TRBV19|TRBJ1-2|-
CASSIGGSGYGYTF
TGTGCCAGTAGTATAGGTGGTTCCGGCTATGGCTACACCTTC
>few|TRBV28|TRBJ2-3|-
CASSPEPAASTDTQYF
TGTGCCAGCAGTCCCGAACCTGCGGCTAGCACAGATACGCAGTATTTT
>-|TRBV10-3|TRBJ2-3|TRBD1
CAISESPSPGQGAKDTQYF
TGTGCCATCAGTGAGTCCCCGTCACCCGGACAGGGGGCGAAGGATACGCAGTATTTT
>-|TRBV7-9|TRBJ2-7|TRBD1
CASSPLAGTGFEQYF
TGTGCCAGCAGCCCCCTGGCCGGGACAGGTTTCGAGCAGTACTTC
>-|TRBV2|TRBJ2-2|-
CASSEARGTGELFF
TGTGCCAGCAGTGAAGCGCGGGGAACCGGGGAGCTGTTTTTT
>-|TRBV2|TRBJ2-3|TRBD1
CASSDRGRGDTQYF
TGTGCCAGCAGTGACAGGGGGCGTGGAGATACGCAGTATTTT
>-|TRBV27|TRBJ1-1|TRBD1
CASSFGQGGWSFF
TGTGCCAGCAGTTTCGGACAGGGCGGCTGGTCTTTCTTT
>-|TRBV4-3|TRBJ2-7|-
CASSQDLQGGYEQYF
TGCGCCAGCAGCCAAGATTTACAGGGCGGATACGAGCAGTACTTC
>once|TRBV28|TRBJ2-7|-
CASSLSDRTYEQYF
TGTGCCAGCAGTCTATCAGACAGGACCTACGAGCAGTACTTC
>-|TRBV20-1|TRBJ2-5|TRBD1
CGTGKETQYF
TGCGGGACAGGAAAAGAGACCCAGTACTTC
>-|TRBV4-1|TRBJ2-7|TRBD2
CASSQPTSGNYEQYF
TGCGCCAGCAGCCAGCCGACTAGCGGAAACTACGAGCAGTACTTC